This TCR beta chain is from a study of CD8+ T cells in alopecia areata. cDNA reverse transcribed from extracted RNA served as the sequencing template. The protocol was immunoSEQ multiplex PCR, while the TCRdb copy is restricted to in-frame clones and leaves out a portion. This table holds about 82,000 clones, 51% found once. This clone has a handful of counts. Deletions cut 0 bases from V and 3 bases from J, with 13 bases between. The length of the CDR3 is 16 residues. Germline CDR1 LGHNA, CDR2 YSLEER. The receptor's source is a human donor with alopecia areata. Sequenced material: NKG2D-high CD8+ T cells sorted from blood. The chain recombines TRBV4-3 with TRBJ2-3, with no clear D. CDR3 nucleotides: TGCGCCAGCAGCCAAGAGCCCGCGGAGATAACAGATACGCAGTATTTT. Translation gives CASSQEPAEITDTQYF.